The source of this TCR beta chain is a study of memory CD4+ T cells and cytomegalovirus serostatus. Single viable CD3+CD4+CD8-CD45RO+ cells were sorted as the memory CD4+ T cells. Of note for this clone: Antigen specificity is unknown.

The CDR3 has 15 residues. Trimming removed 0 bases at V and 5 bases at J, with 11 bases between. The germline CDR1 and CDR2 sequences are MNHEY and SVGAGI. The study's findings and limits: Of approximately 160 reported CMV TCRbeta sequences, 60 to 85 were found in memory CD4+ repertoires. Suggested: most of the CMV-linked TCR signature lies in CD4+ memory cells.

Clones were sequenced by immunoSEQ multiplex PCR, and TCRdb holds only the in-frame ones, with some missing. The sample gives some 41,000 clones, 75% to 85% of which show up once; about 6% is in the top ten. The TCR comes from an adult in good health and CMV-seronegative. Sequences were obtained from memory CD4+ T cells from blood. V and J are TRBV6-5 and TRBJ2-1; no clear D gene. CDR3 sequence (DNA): TGTGCCAGCAGTTACTCTAGGCGGAGAGACAATGAGCAGTTCTTC. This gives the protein CASSYSRRRDNEQFF.